The rows below give T cell receptor beta chains drawn from one sample of a study of cytomegalovirus exposure and HLA in healthy donors. Profiling relied on immunoSEQ multiplex PCR, and the TCRdb table lists in-frame clones only, not all of them. The table lists about 210,000 clones, about four fifths of them singletons, with roughly 10% in the top ten. What was sequenced was PBMCs. The origin of the receptors is a woman in her fifties or sixties in good health and CMV-seropositive. The CDR3 runs from the conserved cysteine through the conserved F or W. The D gene is left open where the match is weak. Some rows have no size entry. The others give once, few or many, or a class for an expanded clone.

TRBV6-1,.,TRBJ1-2,.,TGTGCCAGCAGTGAAGTATTCGGGGGGGGTGGCTACACCTTC,CASSEVFGGGGYTF
TRBV4-1,.,TRBJ1-1,.,TGCGCCAGCAGCCCGATCGTGCCAGCTGAAGCTTTCTTT,CASSPIVPAEAFF
TRBV7-6,TRBD2,TRBJ2-7,once,TGTGCCAGCAGCCCCTCCGGGGGGGCGCTTAGCGAGCAGTACTTC,CASSPSGGALSEQYF
TRBV6-5,.,TRBJ1-4,.,TGTGCCAGCAGTTTCTTCCGAACTAATGAAAAACTGTTTTTT,CASSFFRTNEKLFF
TRBV4-1,TRBD1,TRBJ1-5,few,TGCGCCAGCAGCCCAGGACAGGGGGGTAGCAATCAGCCCCAGCATTTT,CASSPGQGGSNQPQHF
TRBV7-9,.,TRBJ1-1,.,TGTGCCAGCAGTCAATCGGGAGGCACTGAAGCTTTCTTT,CASSQSGGTEAFF
TRBV18,TRBD1,TRBJ2-7,once,TGTGCCAGCTCACTTGGACAGGACTCCTACGAGCAGTACTTC,CASSLGQDSYEQYF
TRBV6-1,TRBD1,TRBJ1-2,once,TGTGCCAGGGGACCAGGGGGCGGCAGCTATGGCTACACCTTC,CARGPGGGSYGYTF
TRBV7-9,TRBD2,TRBJ2-3,.,TGTGCCAGCATCCGACACGGGGGGGGCCCAGATACGCAGTATTTT,CASIRHGGGPDTQYF
TRBV7-9,.,TRBJ2-7,.,TGTGCCAGCAGCTTGGCTCAGGGGACCTACGAGCAGTACTTC,CASSLAQGTYEQYF
TRBV6-5,.,TRBJ2-7,.,TGTGCCAGCAGTGCCGAGAACGAGCAGTACTTC,CASSAENEQYF
TRBV6-5,TRBD1,TRBJ1-1,.,TGTGCCAGTTCGGACAGGGGGCCATTCACTGAAGCTTTCTTT,CASSDRGPFTEAFF
TRBV5-5,.,TRBJ1-5,once,TGTGCCAGCAGCTTGGGGGGGCTTAGGAGCAATCAGCCCCAGCATTTT,CASSLGGLRSNQPQHF
TRBV18,TRBD1,TRBJ1-1,.,TGTGCCAGCTCAGGACAGGGGGCGATGGACACTGAAGCTTTCTTT,CASSGQGAMDTEAFF
TRBV7-2,TRBD2,TRBJ2-5,.,TGTGCCAGCAGCCACCGGGCGGGGGGGCGACGAGAGACCCAGTACTTC,CASSHRAGGRRETQYF
TRBV11-1,TRBD1,TRBJ1-4,.,TGTGCCAGCAGCAACGACAGGGGCGCAGTGGCGAATGAAAAACTGTTTTTT,CASSNDRGAVANEKLFF
TRBV10-2,TRBD1,TRBJ2-1,many,TGCGCCAGCAGTGTTACAGGGGGCAATGAGCAGTTCTTC,CASSVTGGNEQFF
TRBV7-2,.,TRBJ1-2,.,TGTGCCAGCAGCCCCGGTGGCGGGGGCCCTGGAGGCTACACCTTC,CASSPGGGGPGGYTF
TRBV9,TRBD1,TRBJ1-2,.,TGTGCCAGCAGCCCAAGTCCGGGACAGGGGTATGGCTACACCTTC,CASSPSPGQGYGYTF
TRBV15,.,TRBJ2-2,.,TGTGCCACCAGTAAGGGGGGGCTCGACCGGGAGCTGTTTTTT,CATSKGGLDRELFF
TRBV4-2,TRBD1,TRBJ2-7,.,TGTGCCAGCAGCCAGCCGACAGGGGGGGTCTACGAGCAGTACTTC,CASSQPTGGVYEQYF
TRBV12-5,.,TRBJ1-3,.,TGTGCTAGTGGTTTGAACATGTACACCATATATTTT,CASGLNMYTIYF
TRBV6-1,TRBD1,TRBJ1-4,.,TGTGCCAGCAGTGCATCCGGGACAGGGCGTGAAAAACTGTTTTTT,CASSASGTGREKLFF
TRBV6-1,TRBD2,TRBJ2-1,.,TGTGCCAGCAGGGGTAGCGGGGGGGTGAGCAATGAGCAGTTCTTC,CASRGSGGVSNEQFF
TRBV9,.,TRBJ1-1,.,TGTGCCAGCTCGGGGGTTGGACAGAACACTGAAGCTTTCTTT,CASSGVGQNTEAFF
TRBV4-2,.,TRBJ2-3,.,TGTGCCAGCAGTCTTCCCAGGGGCACAGATACGCAGTATTTT,CASSLPRGTDTQYF
TRBV18,TRBD1,TRBJ2-2,.,TGTGCCAGCTCGCGCTTTACCGGGACAGGGATGACCGGGGAGCTGTTTTTT,CASSRFTGTGMTGELFF
TRBV6-6,TRBD1,TRBJ2-1,.,TGTGCCAGCACCTACAGGGGCGCCTACAATGAGCAGTTCTTC,CASTYRGAYNEQFF
TRBV7-3,TRBD2,TRBJ2-1,.,TGTGCCAGCAGCTTAATTAGCGGGGCTGGGTATGCGCAGTTCTTC,CASSLISGAGYAQFF
TRBV5-1,TRBD1,TRBJ2-5,once,TGCGCCAGCAGCGCATTTTCCGGGACAGGGGGAGAGACCCAGTACTTC,CASSAFSGTGGETQYF
TRBV11-2,.,TRBJ1-6,.,TGTGCCAGCAGCTCGCCCCGGGACTATAATTCACCCCTCCACTTT,CASSSPRDYNSPLHF
TRBV19,TRBD1,TRBJ2-7,.,TGTGCCAGTAGTACCGGGACAGGGGGCATTTACGAGCAGTACTTC,CASSTGTGGIYEQYF
TRBV18,.,TRBJ1-2,.,TGTGCCAGCTCACCACGAGGCCAACGTGGGGCCTATGGCTACACCTTC,CASSPRGQRGAYGYTF
TRBV30,TRBD1,TRBJ2-5,.,TGTGCCTGGAGCCGAAACAGGGGCCGAGAGACCCAGTACTTC,CAWSRNRGRETQYF
TRBV19,TRBD2,TRBJ2-5,.,TGTGCCAGTAGTCCAGGGAGGGTCAAGACCCAGTACTTC,CASSPGRVKTQYF
TRBV9,.,TRBJ2-2,.,TGTGCCAGCAGCTCAGGGGACACCGGGGAGCTGTTTTTT,CASSSGDTGELFF
TRBV4-2,.,TRBJ1-4,few,TGTGCCAGCAGCCAAGATCACTTGCGCACGAATGAAAAACTGTTTTTT,CASSQDHLRTNEKLFF
TRBV28,TRBD1,TRBJ1-2,.,TGTGCCAGCAGTTTATGGCGGGACAGGGGGCTTTCAGGCCATCCAGACTATGGCTACACCTTC,CASSLWRDRGLSGHPDYGYTF
TRBV28,.,TRBJ2-7,.,TGTGCCAGCAGCCCACAGGGCCCTAGCTCCTACGAGCAGTACTTC,CASSPQGPSSYEQYF
TRBV2,TRBD1,TRBJ2-7,.,TGTGCCAGCTACAGGGGGCTGGGCTCCTACGAGCAGTACTTC,CASYRGLGSYEQYF
TRBV28,TRBD1,TRBJ1-1,.,TGTGCCAGCAGCCAGGACAGGGGGGAACCTAACACTGAAGCTTTCTTT,CASSQDRGEPNTEAFF
TRBV6-5,.,TRBJ1-1,.,TGTGCCAGCAGTTCGCCCCAGGGTTCAATGACTGAAGCTTTCTTT,CASSSPQGSMTEAFF